In its sample, the clone carrying this TCR beta chain was seen many times. Its target is unknown. The sample comes from a study of post-analysis software for immune sequencing data. The wider study: The study covered relapsing-remitting, secondary progressive and progressive-relapsing courses of multiple sclerosis.

Libraries were made from TCR beta cDNA, and they carried unique molecular identifiers. Each CDR3 protein is one row after TCRdb ran MiXCR on the PCR reads. The sample lists about 200,000 distinct CDR3 sequences; over 25% were seen once. Unmatched junction bases numbered 5, after V lost 6 bases and J lost 5 bases. The germline V gene has CDR1 MNHEY and CDR2 SVGAGI. The CDR3 extends over 14 amino acids. Points from the study as a whole: Among multiple sclerosis patients, normalized Chao1 diversity was significantly below that of controls. In patients, about five TRBV segments were more frequent than in controls, with TRBV5-6, TRBV5-1 and TRBV20-1 among them.

This receptor was taken from a girl aged 2 to 17 with multiple sclerosis. The V call is TRBV6-5, the J call TRBJ1-2; 11 nucleotides align to TRBD1. Sequenced: blood. CDR3 amino acids: CASSGTGGGYGYTF. In DNA, the CDR3 is TGTGCCAGCAGCGGGACAGGGGGAGGTTATGGCTACACCTTC.